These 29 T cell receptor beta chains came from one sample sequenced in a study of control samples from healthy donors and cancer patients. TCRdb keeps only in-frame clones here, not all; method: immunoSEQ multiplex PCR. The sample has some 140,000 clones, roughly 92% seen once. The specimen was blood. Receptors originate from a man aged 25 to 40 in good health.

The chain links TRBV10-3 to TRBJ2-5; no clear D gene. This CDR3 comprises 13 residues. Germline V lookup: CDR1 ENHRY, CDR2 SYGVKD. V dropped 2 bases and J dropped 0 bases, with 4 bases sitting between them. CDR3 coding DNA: TGTGCCATCAGTGAGCACTACCAAGAGACCCAGTACTTC. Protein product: CAISEHYQETQYF.

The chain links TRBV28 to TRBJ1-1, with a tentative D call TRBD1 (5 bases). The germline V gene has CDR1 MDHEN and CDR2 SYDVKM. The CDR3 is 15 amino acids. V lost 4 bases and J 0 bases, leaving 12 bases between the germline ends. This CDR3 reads CASSSQGTVNTEAFF. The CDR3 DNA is TGTGCCAGCAGTTCCCAAGGGACCGTGAACACTGAAGCTTTCTTT.

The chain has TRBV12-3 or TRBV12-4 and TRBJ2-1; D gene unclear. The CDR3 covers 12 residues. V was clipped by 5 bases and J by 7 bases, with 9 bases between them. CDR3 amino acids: CASSPLGNEQFF. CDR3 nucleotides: TGTGCCAGCAGTCCTTTAGGGAATGAGCAGTTCTTC.

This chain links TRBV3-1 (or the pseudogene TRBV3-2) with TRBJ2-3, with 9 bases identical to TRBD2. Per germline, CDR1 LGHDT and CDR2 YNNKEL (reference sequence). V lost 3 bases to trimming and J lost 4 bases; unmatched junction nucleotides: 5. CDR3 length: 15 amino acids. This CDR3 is CASSQLAGIADTQYF. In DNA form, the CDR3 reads TGTGCCAGCAGCCAGCTAGCGGGAATCGCAGATACGCAGTATTTT.

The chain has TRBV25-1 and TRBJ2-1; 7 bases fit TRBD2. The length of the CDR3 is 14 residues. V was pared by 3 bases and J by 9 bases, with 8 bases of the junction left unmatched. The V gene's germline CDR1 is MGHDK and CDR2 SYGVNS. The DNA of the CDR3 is TGTGCCAGCAGTGATTTCGCGGGAGCGGGTGAGCAGTTCTTC. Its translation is CASSDFAGAGEQFF.

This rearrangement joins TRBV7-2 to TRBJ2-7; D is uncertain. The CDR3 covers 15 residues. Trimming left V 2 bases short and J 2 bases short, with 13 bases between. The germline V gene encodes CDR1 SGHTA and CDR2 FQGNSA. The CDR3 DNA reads TGTGCCAGCAGCTTACAGCCAGTGGAGACCTACGAGCAGTACTTC. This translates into CASSLQPVETYEQYF.

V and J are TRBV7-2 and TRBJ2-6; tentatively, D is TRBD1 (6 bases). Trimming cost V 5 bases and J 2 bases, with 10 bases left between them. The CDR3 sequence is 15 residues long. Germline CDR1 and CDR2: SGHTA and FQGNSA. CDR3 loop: CASSLTGTGANVLTF. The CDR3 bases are TGTGCCAGCAGCCTAACAGGGACTGGGGCCAACGTCCTGACTTTC.

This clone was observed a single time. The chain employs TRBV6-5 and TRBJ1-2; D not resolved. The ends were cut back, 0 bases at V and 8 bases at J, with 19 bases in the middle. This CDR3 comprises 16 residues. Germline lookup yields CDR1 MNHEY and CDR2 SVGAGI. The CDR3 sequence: CASSYSGVEGIGGYTF. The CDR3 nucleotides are TGTGCCAGCAGTTACTCCGGGGTTGAGGGTATTGGGGGCTACACCTTC.

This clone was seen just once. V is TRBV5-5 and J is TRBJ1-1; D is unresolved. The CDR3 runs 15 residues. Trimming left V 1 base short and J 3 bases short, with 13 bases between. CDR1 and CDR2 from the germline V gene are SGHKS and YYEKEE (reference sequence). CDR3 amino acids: CASSLWAGDYTEAFF. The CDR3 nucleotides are TGTGCCAGCAGCTTGTGGGCAGGAGATTACACTGAAGCTTTCTTT.

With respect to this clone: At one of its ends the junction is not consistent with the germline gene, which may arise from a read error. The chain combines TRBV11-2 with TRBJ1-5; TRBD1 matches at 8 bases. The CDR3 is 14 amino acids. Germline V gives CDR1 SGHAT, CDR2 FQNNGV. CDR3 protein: CASSVDRGDQPQHF. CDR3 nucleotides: TGTGCCAGCAGCGTAGACAGGGGAGATCAGCCCCAGCATTTT.

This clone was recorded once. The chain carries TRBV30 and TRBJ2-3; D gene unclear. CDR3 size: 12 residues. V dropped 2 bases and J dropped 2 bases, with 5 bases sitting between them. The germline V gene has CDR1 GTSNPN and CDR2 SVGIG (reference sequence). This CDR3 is CAWSPTTDTQYF. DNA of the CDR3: TGTGCCTGGAGTCCGACCACAGATACGCAGTATTTT.

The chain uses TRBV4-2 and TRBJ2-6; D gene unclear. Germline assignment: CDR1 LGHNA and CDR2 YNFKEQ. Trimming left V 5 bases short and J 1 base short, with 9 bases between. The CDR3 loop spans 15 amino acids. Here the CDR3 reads CASSLLTSGANVLTF. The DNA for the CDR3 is TGTGCCAGCAGCTTACTGACATCTGGGGCCAACGTCCTGACTTTC.

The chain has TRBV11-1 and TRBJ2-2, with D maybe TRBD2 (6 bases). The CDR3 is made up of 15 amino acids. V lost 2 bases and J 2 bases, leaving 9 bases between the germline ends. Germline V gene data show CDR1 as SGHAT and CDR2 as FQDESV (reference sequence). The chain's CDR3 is CASSLIGSNTGELFF. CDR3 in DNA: TGTGCCAGCAGCTTAATCGGGAGTAACACCGGGGAGCTGTTTTTT.

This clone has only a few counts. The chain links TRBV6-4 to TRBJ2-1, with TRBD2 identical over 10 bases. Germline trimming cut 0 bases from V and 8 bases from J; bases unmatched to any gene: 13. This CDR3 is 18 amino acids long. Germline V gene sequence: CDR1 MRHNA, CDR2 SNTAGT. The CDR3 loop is CASSDSATAGGVGYEQFF. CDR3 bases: TGTGCCAGCAGTGACTCTGCGACAGCGGGAGGGGTAGGTTATGAGCAGTTCTTC.

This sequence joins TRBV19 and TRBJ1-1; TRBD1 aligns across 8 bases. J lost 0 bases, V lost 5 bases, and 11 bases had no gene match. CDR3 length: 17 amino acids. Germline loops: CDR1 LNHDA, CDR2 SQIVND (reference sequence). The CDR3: CASSGTRTGGVNTEAFF. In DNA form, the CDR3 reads TGTGCCAGTAGTGGTACCCGTACAGGGGGGGTGAACACTGAAGCTTTCTTT.

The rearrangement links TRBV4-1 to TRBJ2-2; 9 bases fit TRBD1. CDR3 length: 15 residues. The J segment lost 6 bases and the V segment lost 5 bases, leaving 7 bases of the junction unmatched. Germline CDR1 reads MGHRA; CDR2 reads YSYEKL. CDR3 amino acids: CASSYPGQGSGELFF. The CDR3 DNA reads TGCGCCAGCAGCTATCCGGGACAGGGCTCCGGGGAGCTGTTTTTT.

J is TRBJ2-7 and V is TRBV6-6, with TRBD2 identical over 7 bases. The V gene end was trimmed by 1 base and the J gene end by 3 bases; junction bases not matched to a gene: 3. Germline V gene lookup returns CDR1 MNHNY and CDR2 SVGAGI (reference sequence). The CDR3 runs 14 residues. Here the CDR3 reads CASSYWGGDYEQYF. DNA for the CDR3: TGTGCCAGCAGTTACTGGGGGGGAGACTACGAGCAGTACTTC.

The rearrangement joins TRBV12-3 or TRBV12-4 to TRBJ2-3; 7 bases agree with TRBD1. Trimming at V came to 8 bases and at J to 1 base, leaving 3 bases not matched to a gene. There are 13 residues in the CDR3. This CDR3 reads CASGDRGTDTQYF. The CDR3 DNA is TGTGCCAGCGGAGACAGGGGCACAGATACGCAGTATTTT.

CDR3 sequence: CASSFAGGEQYF. The CDR3, as DNA: TGTGCCAGCAGTTTTGCGGGAGGGGAGCAGTACTTC. V and J are TRBV12-3 or TRBV12-4 and TRBJ2-7; 9 nucleotides align to TRBD2. The CDR3 sequence is 12 residues long. Germline trimming cut 3 bases from V and 7 bases from J; bases unmatched to any gene: 1.

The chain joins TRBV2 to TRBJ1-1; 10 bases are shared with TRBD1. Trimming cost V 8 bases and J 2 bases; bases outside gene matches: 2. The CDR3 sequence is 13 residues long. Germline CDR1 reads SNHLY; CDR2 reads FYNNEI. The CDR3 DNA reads TGTGCCAGCGACAGGGGGCTTAACACTGAAGCTTTCTTT. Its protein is CASDRGLNTEAFF. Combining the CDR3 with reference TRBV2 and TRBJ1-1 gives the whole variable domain EPEVTQTPSHQVTQMGQEVILRCVPISNHLYFYWYRQILGQKVEFLVSFYNNEISEKSEIFDDQFSVERPDGSNFTLKIRSTKLEDSAMYFCASDRGLNTEAFFGQGTRLTVV.

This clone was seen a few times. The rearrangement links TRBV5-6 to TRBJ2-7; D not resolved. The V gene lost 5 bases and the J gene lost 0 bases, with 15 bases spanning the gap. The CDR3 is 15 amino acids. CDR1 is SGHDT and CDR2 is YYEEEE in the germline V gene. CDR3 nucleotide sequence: TGTGCCAGCAGGAGGAGAGAAGGCCTCTCCTACGAGCAGTACTTC. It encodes CASRRREGLSYEQYF.

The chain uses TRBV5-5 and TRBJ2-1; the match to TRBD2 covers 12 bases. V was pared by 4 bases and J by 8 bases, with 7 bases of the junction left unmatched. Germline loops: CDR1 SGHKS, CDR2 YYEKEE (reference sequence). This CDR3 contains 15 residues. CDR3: CASSATSGSPHEQFF. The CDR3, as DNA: TGTGCCAGCAGCGCGACTAGCGGGAGCCCCCATGAGCAGTTCTTC.

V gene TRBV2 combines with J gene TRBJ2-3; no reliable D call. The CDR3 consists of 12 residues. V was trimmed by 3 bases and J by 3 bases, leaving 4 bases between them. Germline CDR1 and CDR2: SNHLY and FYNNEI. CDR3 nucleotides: TGTGCCAGCAGTGAGTATACAGATACGCAGTATTTT. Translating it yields CASSEYTDTQYF.

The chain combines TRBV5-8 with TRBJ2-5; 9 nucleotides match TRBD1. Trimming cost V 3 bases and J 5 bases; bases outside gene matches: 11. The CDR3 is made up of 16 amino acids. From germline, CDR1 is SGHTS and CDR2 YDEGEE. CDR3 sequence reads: CASSWGTGTWVETQYF. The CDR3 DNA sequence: TGTGCCAGCAGCTGGGGGACAGGGACGTGGGTGGAGACCCAGTACTTC.

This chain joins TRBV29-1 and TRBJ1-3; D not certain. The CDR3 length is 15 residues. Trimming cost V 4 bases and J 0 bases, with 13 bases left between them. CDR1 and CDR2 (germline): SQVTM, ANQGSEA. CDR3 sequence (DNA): TGCAGCGTTGGCCTAACTCGAAGCTCTGGAAACACCATATATTTT. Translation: CSVGLTRSSGNTIYF.

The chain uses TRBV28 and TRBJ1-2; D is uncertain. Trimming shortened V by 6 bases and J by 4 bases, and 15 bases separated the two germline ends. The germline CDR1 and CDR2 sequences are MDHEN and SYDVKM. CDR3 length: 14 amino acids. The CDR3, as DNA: TGTGCCAGCAGATCGCACAGACATCCCTATGGCTACACCTTC. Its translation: CASRSHRHPYGYTF.

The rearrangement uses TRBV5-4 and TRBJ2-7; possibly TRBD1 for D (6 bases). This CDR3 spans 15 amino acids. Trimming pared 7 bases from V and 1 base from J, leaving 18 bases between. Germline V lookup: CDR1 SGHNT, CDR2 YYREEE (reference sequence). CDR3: CASCPTGTKSYEQYF. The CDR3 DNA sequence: TGTGCCAGCTGTCCCACAGGGACGAAGTCCTACGAGCAGTACTTC.

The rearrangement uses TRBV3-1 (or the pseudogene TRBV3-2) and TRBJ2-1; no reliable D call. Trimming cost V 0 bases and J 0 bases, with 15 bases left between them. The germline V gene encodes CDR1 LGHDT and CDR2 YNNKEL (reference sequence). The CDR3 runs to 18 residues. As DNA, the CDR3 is TGTGCCAGCAGCCAAGATATACGGATCGGCGACTCCTACAATGAGCAGTTCTTC. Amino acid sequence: CASSQDIRIGDSYNEQFF.

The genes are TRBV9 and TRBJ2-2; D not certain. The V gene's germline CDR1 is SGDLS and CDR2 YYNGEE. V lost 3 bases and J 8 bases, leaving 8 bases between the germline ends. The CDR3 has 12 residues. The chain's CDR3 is CASSASAGELFF. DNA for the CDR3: TGTGCCAGCAGCGCTTCGGCGGGGGAGCTGTTTTTT.